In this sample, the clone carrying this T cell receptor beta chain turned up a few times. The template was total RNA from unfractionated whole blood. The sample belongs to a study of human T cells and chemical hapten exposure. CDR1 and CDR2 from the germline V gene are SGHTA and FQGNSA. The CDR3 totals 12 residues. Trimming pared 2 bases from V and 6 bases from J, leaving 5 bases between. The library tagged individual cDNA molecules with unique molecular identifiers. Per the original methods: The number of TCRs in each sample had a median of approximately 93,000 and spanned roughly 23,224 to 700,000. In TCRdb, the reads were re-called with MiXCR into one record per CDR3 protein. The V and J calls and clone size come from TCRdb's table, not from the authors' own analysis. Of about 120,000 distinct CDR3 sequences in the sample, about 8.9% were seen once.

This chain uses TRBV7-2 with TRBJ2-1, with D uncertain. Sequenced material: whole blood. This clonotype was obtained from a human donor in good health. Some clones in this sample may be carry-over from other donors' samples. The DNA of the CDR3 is TGTGCCAGCAGCTTACGACCCAATGAGCAGTTCTTC. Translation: CASSLRPNEQFF.